The 27 T cell receptor beta chains in this list originate from one sample, sequenced in a study of shared clonotypes between healthy human individuals. Using immunoSEQ multiplex PCR, the repertoire was profiled, and TCRdb retains in-frame clones only, with some absent. The table lists some 2,000,000 clones, less than 95% of them singletons. Naive CD8 cells comprised CD45RO-negative, CCR7-positively selected cells, excluding terminally differentiated effector memory CD45RA+ cells. The source material was naive CD8+ T cells sorted from blood. These receptors were collected from a man between 18 and 29 years old in good health.

Remarks on this clone: Other DNA sequences in the sample encode the same CDR3. V and J are TRBV10-3 and TRBJ2-1; maybe TRBD1 (6 bases). V lost 2 bases to trimming and J lost 1 base, with 6 bases between them. This CDR3 has 14 residues. CDR1 ENHRY and CDR2 SYGVKD come from the germline V gene. The CDR3 coding sequence is TGTGCCATCAGTGAGCAGGGGTCCTACAATGAGCAGTTCTTC. Its translation: CAISEQGSYNEQFF.

CDR3: CASSSGQTPYNEQFF. In DNA form, the CDR3 reads TGTGCCAGCAGCTCAGGACAGACCCCCTACAATGAGCAGTTCTTC. The V and J genes are TRBV13 and TRBJ2-1; D possibly corresponds to TRBD1 (6 bases). Germline assignment: CDR1 PRHDT and CDR2 FYEKMQ (reference sequence). This CDR3 is 15 amino acids long. The ends were cut back, 4 bases at V and 2 bases at J, with 12 bases in the middle.

V and J are TRBV13 and TRBJ2-3, with D possibly matching TRBD2 (6 bases). CDR1 and CDR2 (germline): PRHDT, FYEKMQ (reference sequence). The CDR3 sequence is 13 residues long. The ends were cut back, 7 bases at V and 1 base at J, with 9 bases in the middle. The CDR3 reads CASKASGTDTQYF. CDR3 DNA sequence: TGTGCCAGCAAGGCTAGCGGCACAGATACGCAGTATTTT.

V is TRBV11-2 and J is TRBJ1-2, with a possible D match to TRBD1 (5 bases). Trimming removed 6 bases from V and 1 base from J, with 12 bases in between. The CDR3 loop spans 14 amino acids. Germline CDR1 SGHAT, CDR2 FQNNGV. The CDR3 reads CASRLSGSNYGYTF. As DNA, the CDR3 is TGTGCCAGCAGACTTTCAGGGAGTAACTATGGCTACACCTTC.

V gene TRBV19 combines with J gene TRBJ2-3; 10 nucleotides match TRBD2. Germline-derived CDR1 and CDR2 are LNHDA and SQIVND (reference sequence). The CDR3 is 16 amino acids. The junction had 6 bases not matched to a gene; V was cut back by 5 bases and J by 1 base. The CDR3: CASSSLAGEGTDTQYF. The CDR3 DNA reads as TGTGCCAGTAGTTCTCTAGCGGGAGAGGGCACAGATACGCAGTATTTT.

For the CDR3, the DNA is TGTGCCAGCAGAGGAAAGGACAGGCTCTGGGAGCTGTTTTTT. This sequence encodes CASRGKDRLWELFF. The chain combines TRBV7-8 with TRBJ2-2; TRBD1 agrees at 7 bases. The germline V gene encodes CDR1 SGHVS and CDR2 FQNEAQ. The length of the CDR3 is 14 residues. V trimming: 6 bases; J trimming: 9 bases; junction bases outside the gene matches: 10.

The chain carries TRBV25-1 and TRBJ2-5, with D unresolved. Germline V CDR1 and CDR2: MGHDK, SYGVNS. V lost 4 bases and J 2 bases, leaving 11 bases between the germline ends. This CDR3 has 14 amino acids. CDR3 amino acids: CASSVLEGQETQYF. The CDR3 DNA follows: TGTGCCAGCAGTGTCCTGGAAGGGCAAGAGACCCAGTACTTC.

The chain has TRBV6-5 and TRBJ2-1; perhaps TRBD1 as D (6 bases). CDR3 length: 16 residues. CDR1 MNHEY and CDR2 SVGAGI come from the germline V gene. Trimming cost V 2 bases and J 10 bases, with 21 bases left between them. The chain's CDR3 is CASSYPNQAGAGEQFF. In DNA form, the CDR3 reads TGTGCCAGCAGTTACCCGAACCAGGCAGGGGCAGGGGAGCAGTTCTTC.

The chain employs TRBV7-6 and TRBJ1-3; the D gene is possibly TRBD1 (5 bases). Germline V lookup: CDR1 SGHVS, CDR2 FNYEAQ. Trimming cost V 4 bases and J 0 bases, with 10 bases left between them. The CDR3 extends over 15 amino acids. The CDR3 sequence: CASSSDSASGNTIYF. The CDR3, as DNA: TGTGCCAGCAGCTCAGACAGCGCCTCTGGAAACACCATATATTTT.

This rearrangement joins TRBV6-5 to TRBJ2-7; TRBD1 might be the D (6 bases). The V gene lost 0 bases and the J gene lost 5 bases, with 14 bases spanning the gap. Germline assignment: CDR1 MNHEY and CDR2 SVGAGI. The CDR3 has 15 amino acids. The CDR3 protein is CASSYSRDTGNEQYF. CDR3 nucleotide sequence: TGTGCCAGCAGTTACTCGAGGGACACCGGCAACGAGCAGTACTTC.

The rearrangement uses TRBV7-6 and TRBJ2-5; D remains unclear. Looked up from germline, CDR1 is SGHVS and CDR2 is FNYEAQ. This CDR3 has 15 residues. Trimming took off 0 bases at V and 0 bases at J, with 8 bases between the two ends. The CDR3 nucleotides read TGTGCCAGCAGCTTAGCTGGGCCGTACCAAGAGACCCAGTACTTC. Its translation: CASSLAGPYQETQYF.

Concerning this clone: At one end the junction does not follow the germline gene, possibly because of a read error. Additional DNA sequences in this sample encode the identical CDR3. The chain links TRBV7-7 to TRBJ2-1; TRBD1 aligns across 8 bases. Per the germline V gene, CDR1 is SSHAT and CDR2 is FNYEAQ (reference sequence). The CDR3 loop spans 15 amino acids. CDR3: CASSPGQGSYNEQFF. In DNA, the CDR3 is TGTGCTAGCAGCCCTGGACAGGGCTCCTACAATGAGCAGTTCTTC. Complete variable domain (other parts from reference TRBV7-7 and TRBJ2-1): GAGVSQSPRYKVTKRGQDVTLRCDPISSHATLYWYQQALGQGPEFLTYFNYEAQPDKSGLPSDRFSAERPEGSISTLTIQRTEQRDSAMYRCASSPGQGSYNEQFFGPGTRLTVL.

V usage is TRBV29-1 and J usage is TRBJ1-4; 7 positions match TRBD1. Germline CDR1 is SQVTM and CDR2 is ANQGSEA. This CDR3 is built from 18 residues. The ends lost 2 bases at V and 0 bases at J; junction bases unmatched: 12. CDR3 in amino acids: CSVECVRGPPTTNEKLFF. The CDR3 DNA reads TGCAGCGTTGAATGTGTAAGGGGGCCCCCAACAACTAATGAAAAACTGTTTTTT.

The V and J genes are TRBV9 and TRBJ1-6, with TRBD1 matching 7 bases. Per the germline V gene, CDR1 is SGDLS and CDR2 is YYNGEE. The CDR3 consists of 14 residues. The ends lost 4 bases at V and 8 bases at J; junction bases unmatched: 6. The CDR3 region has the DNA TGTGCCAGCAGCCCCCGACAGGGAGATTCACCCCTCCACTTT. Its protein product is CASSPRQGDSPLHF. Full variable domain (remainder filled in from reference TRBV9 and TRBJ1-6): DSGVTQTPKHLITATGQRVTLRCSPRSGDLSVYWYQQSLDQGLQFLIQYYNGEERAKGNILERFSAQQFPDLHSELNLSSLELGDSALYFCASSPRQGDSPLHFGNGTRLTVT.

The chain recombines TRBV2 with TRBJ1-2; maybe TRBD1 (5 bases). The CDR3 sequence is 14 residues long. The V gene lost 3 bases and the J gene lost 3 bases, with 11 bases spanning the gap. Germline CDR1 is SNHLY and CDR2 is FYNNEI. The CDR3 is CASSDRVDYYGYTF. In DNA, the CDR3 is TGTGCCAGCAGTGACAGGGTAGACTACTATGGCTACACCTTC.

A single count supports this clone. The V gene is TRBV19, the J gene TRBJ2-1; D is tentatively TRBD1 or TRBD2 (6 bases each). Trimming stripped 3 bases from V and 8 bases from J, with 17 bases between. The CDR3 consists of 15 residues. In germline, CDR1 is LNHDA, CDR2 SQIVND (reference sequence). For the CDR3, the DNA is TGTGCCAGTAGTATCGGGGGCGCCGGGACCGATGAGCAGTTCTTC. It encodes CASSIGGAGTDEQFF.

The DNA of the CDR3 is TGTGCCAGCAGCGAGGGGTTTAGCAGCTCCTATAATTCACCCCTCCACTTT. Amino acid sequence: CASSEGFSSSYNSPLHF. This chain links TRBV9 with TRBJ1-6; TRBD1 is a possible D gene (5 bases). The CDR3 has 17 residues. Trimming stripped 3 bases from V and 0 bases from J, with 13 bases between. Germline CDR1 SGDLS, CDR2 YYNGEE. Supplemented by reference TRBV9 and TRBJ1-6, the full variable domain reads DSGVTQTPKHLITATGQRVTLRCSPRSGDLSVYWYQQSLDQGLQFLIQYYNGEERAKGNILERFSAQQFPDLHSELNLSSLELGDSALYFCASSEGFSSSYNSPLHFGNGTRLTVT.

The CDR3 here is CASSHPDWGNTIYF. The CDR3 DNA follows: TGCGCCAGCAGCCACCCCGACTGGGGAAACACCATATATTTT. This rearrangement joins TRBV4-1 to TRBJ1-3; D uncertain. Trimming removed 3 bases at V and 4 bases at J, with 10 bases between. CDR1 is MGHRA, CDR2 YSYEKL, per germline. The CDR3 is 14 amino acids.

The V call is TRBV10-1, the J call TRBJ1-4; D is possibly TRBD1 (6 bases). Trimming took off 9 bases at V and 5 bases at J, with 13 bases between the two ends. CDR1 and CDR2 (germline): WNHNN, SYGVQD (reference sequence). CDR3 length: 13 residues. This chain's CDR3 is CAREGDLNEKLFF. The DNA of the CDR3 is TGCGCCAGAGAGGGGGATCTGAATGAAAAACTGTTTTTT.

The chain couples TRBV6-6 to TRBJ2-3, with 7 bases that match TRBD2. The germline gives CDR1 MNHNY, CDR2 SVGAGI (reference sequence). The CDR3 has 15 residues. V shed 5 bases and J 1 base; nucleotides not matched to a gene: 6. The CDR3 sequence is CASSGRELGTDTQYF. The DNA of the CDR3 is TGTGCCAGCAGTGGGCGGGAGTTGGGCACAGATACGCAGTATTTT.

On this clone: This same CDR3 is encoded by further DNA sequences in the sample. The J gene is TRBJ2-7, the V gene TRBV19, with D perhaps TRBD1 (6 bases). Germline V lookup: CDR1 LNHDA, CDR2 SQIVND (reference sequence). The V end lost 5 bases, the J end lost 2 bases, and 10 bases lay between the germline ends. The CDR3 has 13 amino acids. The CDR3 coding sequence is TGTGCCAGTAGTTTACAGGGACCCTACGAGCAGTACTTC. Its translation is CASSLQGPYEQYF.

The CDR3 loop reads CASSSQTPPGQGGSYEQYF. The CDR3 DNA reads as TGTGCCAGCAGTTCCCAAACCCCCCCGGGACAGGGCGGCTCCTACGAGCAGTACTTC. The rearrangement links TRBV27 to TRBJ2-7; 9 bases fit TRBD1. In germline, CDR1 is MNHEY, CDR2 SMNVEV (reference sequence). The CDR3 spans 19 residues. Trimming at V came to 4 bases and at J to 0 bases, leaving 16 bases not matched to a gene.

The chain carries TRBV9 and TRBJ2-7, with 7 bases lining up with TRBD2. Germline trimming cut 0 bases from V and 4 bases from J; bases unmatched to any gene: 4. CDR1 SGDLS and CDR2 YYNGEE come from the germline V gene. CDR3 size: 14 residues. The CDR3 here is CASSVGWREYEQYF. The CDR3, as DNA: TGTGCCAGCAGCGTAGGATGGCGGGAGTACGAGCAGTACTTC.

The V and J genes are TRBV19 and TRBJ2-7, with D perhaps matching TRBD2 (6 bases). Germline assignment: CDR1 LNHDA and CDR2 SQIVND (reference sequence). With 8 bases removed from V and 2 bases from J, the gap between germline ends came to 13 bases. The CDR3 length is 13 residues. The CDR3 protein is CASRETFAYEQYF. The CDR3 DNA is TGTGCCAGTCGGGAGACTTTCGCCTACGAGCAGTACTTC.

V is TRBV9 and J is TRBJ2-5; no definite D call. Germline CDR1 reads SGDLS; CDR2 reads YYNGEE. V gave up 0 bases and J gave up 5 bases, with 5 bases separating them. The CDR3 covers 12 residues. The CDR3 region has the DNA TGTGCCAGCAGCGTAGTCGGGGAGACCCAGTACTTC. Protein: CASSVVGETQYF. The full variable domain, with the rest looked up from reference TRBV9 and TRBJ2-5, is DSGVTQTPKHLITATGQRVTLRCSPRSGDLSVYWYQQSLDQGLQFLIQYYNGEERAKGNILERFSAQQFPDLHSELNLSSLELGDSALYFCASSVVGETQYFGPGTRLLVL.

The genes are TRBV6-5 and TRBJ1-2; 9 bases line up with TRBD1. Germline-derived CDR1 and CDR2 are MNHEY and SVGAGI. V trimming: 8 bases; J trimming: 7 bases; junction bases outside the gene matches: 11. CDR3 length: 14 residues. The CDR3 sequence: CASGSGQGGGGYTF. The CDR3 region has the DNA TGTGCCAGCGGGTCGGGACAGGGAGGCGGTGGCTACACCTTC.

The table lists this clone with a count of one. The chain carries TRBV7-2 and TRBJ2-3; D unresolved. This CDR3 is 13 amino acids long. Germline loops: CDR1 SGHTA, CDR2 FQGNSA. V was cut by 5 bases and J by 3 bases, with 9 bases left in between. As DNA, the CDR3 is TGTGCCAGCAGCCTCGACTGGACAGATACGCAGTATTTT. This gives the protein CASSLDWTDTQYF.